The source of this T cell receptor beta chain is a study of shared clonotypes between healthy human individuals. Study-level background: Donors consisted of two women and a few men between 18 and 49. Three plates were used per donor for CD4 naive, three for CD4 memory, two for CD8 naive and one for CD8 memory. Study-wide results and limits: A handful of donors held roughly 5% of naive CD4 clonotypes in common.

Trimming took 5 bases from V and 2 from J, leaving 16 bases between them. The CDR3 has 15 amino acids. CDR1 is SEHNR, CDR2 FQNEAQ, per germline (reference sequence). A CD45RA-negative memory subset and a CD45RA+ naive subset were separated from the CD4+ cells. Clones were read by immunoSEQ multiplex PCR, and TCRdb kept only the in-frame ones, dropping some. The sample lists 1,100,000 or so clones, 75% to 85% occurring once. Concerning this clone itself: The antigen is not known.

Sequencing input: memory CD4+ T cells from PBMCs. The subset here: CD45RA-negative fraction. The sequence was collected from a man aged 18 to 29 in good health. Some clones in this sample may be carry-over from other donors' samples. This chain connects TRBV7-9 to TRBJ2-7, with D perhaps TRBD1 or TRBD2 (5 bases each). The CDR3 region has the DNA TGTGCCAGCAGCCCAGGAGGCCAAGGGGCCTACGAGCAGTACTTC. As protein: CASSPGGQGAYEQYF.